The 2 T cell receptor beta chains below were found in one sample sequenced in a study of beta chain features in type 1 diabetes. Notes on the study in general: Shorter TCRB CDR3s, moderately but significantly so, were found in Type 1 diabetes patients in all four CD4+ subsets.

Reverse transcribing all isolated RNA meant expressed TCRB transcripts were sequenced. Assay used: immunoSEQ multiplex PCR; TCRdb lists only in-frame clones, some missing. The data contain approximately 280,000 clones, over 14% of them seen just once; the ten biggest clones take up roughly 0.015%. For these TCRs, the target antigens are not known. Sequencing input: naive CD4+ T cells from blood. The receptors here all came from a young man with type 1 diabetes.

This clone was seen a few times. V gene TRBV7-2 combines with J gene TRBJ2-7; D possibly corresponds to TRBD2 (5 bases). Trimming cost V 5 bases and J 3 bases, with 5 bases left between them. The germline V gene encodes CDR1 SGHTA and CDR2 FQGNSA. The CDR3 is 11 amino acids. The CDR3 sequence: CASSRDYEQYF. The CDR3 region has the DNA TGTGCCAGCAGCCGGGACTACGAGCAGTACTTC.

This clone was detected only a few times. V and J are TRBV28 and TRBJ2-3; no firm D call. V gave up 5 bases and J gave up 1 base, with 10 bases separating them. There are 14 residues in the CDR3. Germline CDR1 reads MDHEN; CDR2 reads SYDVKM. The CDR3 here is CASSEIQGTDTQYF. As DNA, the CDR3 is TGTGCCAGCAGTGAAATCCAGGGCACAGATACGCAGTATTTT.